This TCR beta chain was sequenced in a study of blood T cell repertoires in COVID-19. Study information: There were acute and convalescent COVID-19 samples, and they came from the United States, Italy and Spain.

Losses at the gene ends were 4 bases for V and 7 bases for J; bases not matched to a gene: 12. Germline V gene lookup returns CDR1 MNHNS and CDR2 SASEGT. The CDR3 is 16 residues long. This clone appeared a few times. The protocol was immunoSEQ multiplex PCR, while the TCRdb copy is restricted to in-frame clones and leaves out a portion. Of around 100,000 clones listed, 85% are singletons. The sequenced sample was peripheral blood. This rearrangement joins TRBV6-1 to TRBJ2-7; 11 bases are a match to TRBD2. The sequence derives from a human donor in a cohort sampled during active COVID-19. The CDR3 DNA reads TGTGCCAGCAGTGGGGCTAGCGGGGGGTGGAAAGAAGAGCAGTACTTC. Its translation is CASSGASGGWKEEQYF.